These 8 T cell receptor beta chains originate from one sample sequenced in a study of metastatic and nonmetastatic thyroid tumors. Thyroid surgery had not been preceded by any treatment in any patient. From the PCR reads, TCRdb re-called clones with MiXCR. The data contain 30,000 to 35,000 clones, around a sixth of them singletons. The sequenced sample consisted of blood. The receptors originated from a female donor with papillary thyroid cancer or a benign thyroid nodule (not recorded which). Some clones in this sample may be carry-over from other donors' samples.

The table lists this clone with a count of one. V and J are TRBV4-1 and TRBJ2-2, with D perhaps TRBD2 (5 bases). CDR1 and CDR2 from the germline V gene are MGHRA and YSYEKL. Trimming stripped 2 bases from V and 6 bases from J, with 22 bases between. The CDR3 is made up of 18 amino acids. CDR3 coding DNA: TGCGCCAGCAGCCAACTTGGGTTAGCAGGTATGGAGGCCGGGGAGCTGTTTTTT. This translates into CASSQLGLAGMEAGELFF.

The CDR3 loop is CASSLRGAGGANTEAFF. As DNA, the CDR3 is TGTGCCAGCTCACTAAGGGGGGCAGGGGGCGCTAACACTGAAGCTTTCTTT. The chain uses TRBV18 and TRBJ1-1; 8 positions match TRBD1. The germline CDR1 and CDR2 sequences are KGHSH and LQKENI. This CDR3 is built from 17 residues. V dropped 4 bases and J dropped 2; count of bases not matched to a gene: 12.

This chain connects TRBV15 to TRBJ2-7, with 16 bases fitting TRBD2. The CDR3 sequence is 15 residues long. V lost 5 bases and J lost 6; bases outside the gene matches: 4. CDR1 LNHNV and CDR2 YYDKDF come from the germline V gene (reference sequence). CDR3 residues: CATSGGTSGRVEQYV. For the CDR3, the DNA is TGTGCCACCAGCGGGGGGACTAGCGGGAGGGTCGAGCAGTACGTC.

In its sample, this clone was seen many times. This chain connects TRBV11-3 to TRBJ2-3, with D possibly matching TRBD1 (6 bases). CDR1 is SGHNT, CDR2 YENEEA, per germline. Trimming removed 0 bases at V and 0 bases at J, with 7 bases between. The CDR3 is 15 residues long. The CDR3 nucleotides are TGTGCCAGCAGCTTAGAGGACAGCAGCACAGATACGCAGTATTTT. Protein sequence: CASSLEDSSTDTQYF.

This clone has ten or more counts. The gene calls are TRBV30 and TRBJ2-2, with a possible D match to TRBD1 (5 bases). Trimming took 4 bases from V and 8 from J, leaving 17 bases between them. The CDR3 covers 14 residues. From germline, CDR1 is GTSNPN and CDR2 SVGIG (reference sequence). The DNA of the CDR3 is TGTGCCTGGACCCCCAGGCAGGGTCGTGGGGAGCTGTTTTTT. Protein sequence: CAWTPRQGRGELFF.

The chain uses TRBV19 and TRBJ2-1; D may match TRBD1 or TRBD2 (5 bases each). The germline CDR1 and CDR2 sequences are LNHDA and SQIVND (reference sequence). V dropped 3 bases and J dropped 8 bases, with 17 bases sitting between them. This CDR3 spans 15 amino acids. The CDR3 DNA sequence: TGTGCCAGTAGTATGTCCGTCGGGGCTGGCGATGAGCAGTTCTTC. Translation gives CASSMSVGAGDEQFF.

This chain connects TRBV19 to TRBJ2-2, with D hard to call. Germline V gives CDR1 LNHDA, CDR2 SQIVND (reference sequence). Trimming pared 5 bases from V and 5 bases from J, leaving 9 bases between. This CDR3 has 13 residues. The CDR3 sequence: CASSSGTTGELFF. CDR3 DNA: TGTGCCAGTAGTTCCGGTACAACCGGGGAGCTGTTTTTT.

This clone was seen a handful of times. V gene TRBV6-1 combines with J gene TRBJ2-7, with a weak D call TRBD2 (6 bases). The germline V gene encodes CDR1 MNHNS and CDR2 SASEGT. The V end lost 8 bases, the J end lost 3 bases, and 17 bases lay between the germline ends. The CDR3 contains 14 residues. The CDR3 sequence: CASYPSVGGYEQYF. The DNA for the CDR3 is TGTGCCAGCTACCCCAGCGTGGGAGGCTACGAGCAGTACTTC.